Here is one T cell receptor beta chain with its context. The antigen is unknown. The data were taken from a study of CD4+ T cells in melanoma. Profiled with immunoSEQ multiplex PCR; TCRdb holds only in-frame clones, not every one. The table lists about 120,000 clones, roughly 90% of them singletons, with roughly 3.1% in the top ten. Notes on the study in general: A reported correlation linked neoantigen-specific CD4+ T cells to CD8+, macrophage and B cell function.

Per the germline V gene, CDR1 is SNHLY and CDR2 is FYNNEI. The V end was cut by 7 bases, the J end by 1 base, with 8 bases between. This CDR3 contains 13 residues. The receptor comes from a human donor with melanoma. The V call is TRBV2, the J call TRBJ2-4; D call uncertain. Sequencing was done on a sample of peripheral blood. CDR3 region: CASTSRAKNIQYF. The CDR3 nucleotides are TGTGCCAGCACCTCCCGGGCCAAAAACATTCAGTACTTC.